A selection of T cell receptor beta chains follows, all from one sample in a study of blood T cell repertoires in COVID-19. Measured with immunoSEQ multiplex PCR; TCRdb has only the in-frame clones, and not every one. This table holds 150,000 to 200,000 clones, around 90% found once. Specimen: peripheral blood. The receptor source for this set is a middle-aged man with acute or convalescent COVID-19. Both conserved end residues are part of each CDR3. D genes are given only for firm matches. Clone size is stated in some rows and not others, as once, few, many or a class when expanded.

V	size	D	J	DNA	CDR3
TRBV5-1	.	TRBD1	TRBJ2-1	TGCGCCAGCAGCTTGTTTGGGACAGGAAGCTCCTACAATGAGCAGTTCTTC	CASSLFGTGSSYNEQFF
TRBV7-9	once	TRBD1	TRBJ2-7	TGTGCCAGCAGCCCATCCGGGACAGGCTCCTACGAGCAGTACTTC	CASSPSGTGSYEQYF
TRBV6-2/TRBV6-3	few	.	TRBJ2-1	TGTGCCAGCAGTTACTCGATCGAAGGGAGCTCCTACAATGAGCAGTTCTTC	CASSYSIEGSSYNEQFF
TRBV2	.	TRBD1	TRBJ2-7	TGTGCCAGCGGGGGACAGGGAGACGAGCAGTACTTC	CASGGQGDEQYF
TRBV5-6	once	TRBD1	TRBJ1-2	TGTGCCAGCAGCTCCCCCGACAGGGGTTCCGGCTACACCTTC	CASSSPDRGSGYTF
TRBV24-1	.	.	TRBJ2-2	TGTGCCACCAGCAGGGGTACCGGGGAGCTGTTTTTT	CATSRGTGELFF
TRBV11-2	.	.	TRBJ1-4	TGTGCCAGCAGCTTAGTTGGGGGCCGGGGTAATGAAAAACTGTTTTTT	CASSLVGGRGNEKLFF
TRBV29-1	.	TRBD2	TRBJ2-6	TGCAGCGTGTCTAGCGGGGTGAGCTCTGGGGCCAACGTCCTGACTTTC	CSVSSGVSSGANVLTF
TRBV24-1	.	.	TRBJ2-2	TGTGCCACCAGTGACTCAGGACTGAACACCGGGGAGCTGTTTTTT	CATSDSGLNTGELFF
TRBV6-6	.	TRBD2	TRBJ2-7	TGTGCCAGCAGAGGCCGCGGGGGAGGGGAGCAGTACTTC	CASRGRGGGEQYF
TRBV10-3	.	.	TRBJ2-7	TGTGCCACGGAGGGCCTGAGCTCCTACGAGCAGTACTTC	CATEGLSSYEQYF
TRBV6-5	.	TRBD1	TRBJ1-4	TGTGCCAGCAGTTTACAGGGGGACGTTTTAGAACTGTTTTTT	CASSLQGDVLELFF
TRBV27	.	TRBD1	TRBJ2-7	TGTGCCAGCAGTTTTTCCCAGGGGGCCTACGAGCAGTACTTC	CASSFSQGAYEQYF
TRBV3-1/TRBV3-2	.	TRBD1	TRBJ1-1	TGTGCCAGCAGCCAAGTAATGGGGACAGGGACTGAAGCTTTCTTT	CASSQVMGTGTEAFF
TRBV7-2	.	.	TRBJ2-7	TGTGCCAGCAGCTTAGCCCCTGGCGGCTCCCGTGGGTCCTACGAGCAGTACTTC	CASSLAPGGSRGSYEQYF
TRBV7-3	.	TRBD2	TRBJ2-1	TGTGCCAGCAGCTTAGTAGCGGGGGGTTACAATGAGCAGTTCTTC	CASSLVAGGYNEQFF